This T cell receptor beta chain was sequenced for a study of blood T cells in healthy people across ages. The study, taken as a whole, reports: The recorded TCR beta diversity per million T cells decreased in a roughly linear manner with age.

Looked up from germline, CDR1 is SGHRS and CDR2 is YFSETQ. The CDR3 is made up of 13 amino acids. For the second PCR, which ran for roughly 6 to 11 cycles, a sample-barcoded 5' primer and a J-beta primer mix were used. Sequencing of every sample gave 3 million or more CDR3-containing paired-end reads. Each CDR3 protein is one row after TCRdb ran MiXCR on the 5' RACE reads. The profile shows hundreds of thousands of distinct CDR3 sequences, 21% of them singletons. Healthy Caucasian individuals from Russia aged about 6 to 90 served as donors. Ten or more counts support this clonotype. As yet, its antigen is unknown. One junction end disagrees with the germline gene, perhaps due to a read error.

The receptor was derived from a man between 70 and 80 years old in good health. Input material: blood. This chain joins TRBV5-1 and TRBJ2-5; 8 bases line up with TRBD1. The CDR3 DNA reads as TGTGCCAGCAGCCCCACAGGGGGAGAGACCCAGTACTTC. Protein sequence: CASSPTGGETQYF.